The entry below describes one TCR beta chain. The antigen remains undetermined. Germline V gives CDR1 KGHSH, CDR2 LQKENI. The CDR3 is 16 amino acids. V lost 2 bases and J 9 bases, leaving 20 bases between the germline ends. This record comes from a study of shared clonotypes between healthy human individuals. Clones were sequenced by immunoSEQ multiplex PCR, and TCRdb holds only the in-frame ones, with some missing. The data show 2 million to 2.5 million clones, approximately 90% seen once. Findings and limits, study-wide: Tissue TCR repertoires likely differ from these blood-only repertoires. Larger richness was generally estimated for naive than memory subsets.

This chain connects TRBV18 to TRBJ2-1; D possibly corresponds to TRBD2 (6 bases). The clonotype comes from a man between 18 and 35 years old in good health. Some clones in this sample may be carry-over from other donors' samples. Sample: naive CD4+ T cells from PBMCs. The subset was: CD45RA+ positively selected. The CDR3 reads CASSPFSGGKKGEQFF. Here the CDR3 DNA reads TGTGCCAGCTCACCATTCTCGGGCGGGAAGAAGGGTGAGCAGTTCTTC. Full variable domain (rest looked up from reference TRBV18 and TRBJ2-1): NAGVMQNPRHLVRRRGQEARLRCSPMKGHSHVYWYRQLPEEGLKFMVYLQKENIIDESGMPKERFSAEFPKEGPSILRIQQVVRGDSAAYFCASSPFSGGKKGEQFFGPGTRLTVL.